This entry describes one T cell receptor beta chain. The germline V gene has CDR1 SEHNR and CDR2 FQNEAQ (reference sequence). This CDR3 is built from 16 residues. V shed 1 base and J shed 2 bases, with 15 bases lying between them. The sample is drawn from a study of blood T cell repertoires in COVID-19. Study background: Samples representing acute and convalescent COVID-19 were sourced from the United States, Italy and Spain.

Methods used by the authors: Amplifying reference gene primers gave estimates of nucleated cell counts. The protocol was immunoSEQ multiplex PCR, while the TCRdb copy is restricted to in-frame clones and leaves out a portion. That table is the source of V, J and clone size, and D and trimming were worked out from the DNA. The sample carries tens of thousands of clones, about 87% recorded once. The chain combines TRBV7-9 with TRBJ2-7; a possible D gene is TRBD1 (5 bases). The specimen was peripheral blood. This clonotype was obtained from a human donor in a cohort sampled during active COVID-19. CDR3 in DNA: TGTGCCAGCAGCTTAGTTGCAGCACAGGATGCCTACGAGCAGTACTTC. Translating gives CASSLVAAQDAYEQYF.